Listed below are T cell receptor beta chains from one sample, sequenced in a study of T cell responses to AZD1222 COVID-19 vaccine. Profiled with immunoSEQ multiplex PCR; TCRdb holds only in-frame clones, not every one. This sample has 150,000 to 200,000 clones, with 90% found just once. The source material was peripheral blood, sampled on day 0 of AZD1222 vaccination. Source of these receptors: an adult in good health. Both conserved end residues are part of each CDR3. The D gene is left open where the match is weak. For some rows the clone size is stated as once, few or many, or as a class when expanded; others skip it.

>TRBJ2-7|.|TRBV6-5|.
CASGAPYEQYF
TGTGCCAGCGGGGCCCCCTACGAGCAGTACTTC
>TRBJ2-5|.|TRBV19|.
CASSPGAGTETQYF
TGTGCCAGTAGTCCCGGAGCAGGTACAGAGACCCAGTACTTC
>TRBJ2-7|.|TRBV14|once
CASSQDRGGFFYEQYF
TGTGCCAGCAGCCAGGATAGGGGGGGATTCTTCTACGAGCAGTACTTC
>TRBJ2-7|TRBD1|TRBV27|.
CASSLGTGSYEQYF
TGTGCCAGCAGTTTAGGGACAGGGTCCTACGAGCAGTACTTC
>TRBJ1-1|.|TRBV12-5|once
CASGLTNTEAFF
TGTGCTAGTGGTTTGACGAACACTGAAGCTTTCTTT
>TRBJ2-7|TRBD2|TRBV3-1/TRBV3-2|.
CASSPSSGYEQYF
TGTGCCAGCAGCCCTTCTAGCGGATACGAGCAGTACTTC
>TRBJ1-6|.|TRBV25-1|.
CASSQGYSPLHF
TGTGCCAGCAGTCAGGGCTATTCACCCCTCCACTTT
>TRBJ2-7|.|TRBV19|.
CASRKGTSTYEQYF
TGTGCCAGTAGAAAAGGGACATCCACCTACGAGCAGTACTTC
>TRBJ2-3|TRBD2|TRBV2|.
CAGGGGRATDTQYF
TGTGCCGGGGGGGGAGGGCGAGCCACAGATACGCAGTATTTT
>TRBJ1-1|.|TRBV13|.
CASSLTGDMKNTEAFF
TGTGCCAGCAGCTTAACGGGGGACATGAAGAACACTGAAGCTTTCTTT
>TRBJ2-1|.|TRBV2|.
CASSSEGEQFF
TGTGCCAGCAGTAGCGAGGGTGAGCAGTTCTTC
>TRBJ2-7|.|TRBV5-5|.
CASSPKAGTGEQYF
TGTGCCAGCAGCCCCAAGGCGGGGACGGGTGAGCAGTACTTC
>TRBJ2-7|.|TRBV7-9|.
CASRGSSYEQYF
TGTGCCAGCAGGGGGAGCTCCTACGAGCAGTACTTC
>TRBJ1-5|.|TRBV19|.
CASTTRAGGYSNQPQHF
TGTGCCAGTACCACACGGGCCGGCGGGTATAGCAATCAGCCCCAGCATTTT
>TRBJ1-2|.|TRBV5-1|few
CASRVSDYGYTF
TGCGCCAGCAGGGTGTCGGATTATGGCTACACCTTC
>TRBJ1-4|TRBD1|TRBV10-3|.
CATGQGQATNEKLFF
TGTGCCACCGGACAGGGACAGGCAACTAATGAAAAACTGTTTTTT